These 7 T cell receptor beta chains were sequenced from one sample in a study of shared clonotypes between healthy human individuals. Clones were sequenced by immunoSEQ multiplex PCR, and TCRdb holds only the in-frame ones, with some missing. The table shows roughly 2.2 million clones, with 85% to 95% occurring only once. Sample: naive CD4+ T cells from PBMCs. Subset denoted: CD45RA+ positively selected. These TCRs come from a man between 18 and 35 years old in good health. Some clones in this sample may be carry-over from other donors' samples.

This chain uses TRBV6-5 with TRBJ1-5, with TRBD1 matching over 7 bases. The V and J ends lost 4 bases and 1 base, in that order; junction bases with no gene match: 7. CDR1 MNHEY and CDR2 SVGAGI come from the germline V gene. This CDR3 region has 16 residues. The CDR3 region has the DNA TGTGCCAGCAGTTCCCAGACAGGGTTGAGCAATCAGCCCCAGCATTTT. Encoded protein: CASSSQTGLSNQPQHF.

This chain's CDR3 is CASSLVTDDTQYF. The CDR3, as DNA: TGCGCCAGCAGCTTGGTTACAGATGATACGCAGTATTTT. The rearrangement links TRBV5-1 to TRBJ2-3; no firm D call. V was cut by 0 bases and J by 6 bases, with 8 bases left in between. The germline CDR1 and CDR2 sequences are SGHRS and YFSETQ. The CDR3 has 13 residues.

The J gene is TRBJ2-6, the V gene TRBV4-2, with TRBD2 matching over 11 bases. The CDR3 is 20 amino acids. J was trimmed by 0 bases and V by 4 bases; bases with no gene match: 11. Germline V gives CDR1 LGHNA, CDR2 YNFKEQ. CDR3 protein: CASSRTGGTSGSSGANVLTF. CDR3 bases: TGTGCCAGCAGCCGAACCGGGGGAACTAGCGGGAGCTCTGGGGCCAACGTCCTGACTTTC.

This clone was recorded once. The J gene is TRBJ2-2, the V gene TRBV28; D may match TRBD1 or TRBD2 (5 bases each). There are 15 residues in the CDR3. In germline, CDR1 is MDHEN, CDR2 SYDVKM. V lost 4 bases, J lost 4 bases, and 13 bases lay in between. The CDR3 DNA reads TGTGCCAGCAGTTCGGGTGGGGGAGCCACCGGGGAGCTGTTTTTT. Translated: CASSSGGGATGELFF.

The chain links TRBV5-6 to TRBJ2-3; possible D gene TRBD2, 6 bases. With 4 bases removed from V and 1 base from J, the gap between germline ends came to 7 bases. Per germline, CDR1 SGHDT and CDR2 YYEEEE. The CDR3 has 13 amino acids. CDR3 bases: TGTGCCAGCAGCCCGGGGGGCACAGATACGCAGTATTTT. Encoded protein: CASSPGGTDTQYF.

The chain is built from TRBV28 and TRBJ2-2; D remains ambiguous. Germline CDR1 MDHEN, CDR2 SYDVKM. There are 13 residues in the CDR3. Trimming shortened V by 6 bases and J by 6 bases, and 11 bases separated the two germline ends. CDR3 sequence reads: CASRITAPGELFF. The CDR3 DNA reads as TGTGCCAGCAGAATCACAGCCCCCGGGGAGCTGTTTTTT.

The chain joins TRBV4-1 to TRBJ2-7; D is undetermined. The ends were cut back, 1 base at V and 2 bases at J, with 15 bases in the middle. Germline CDR1 MGHRA, CDR2 YSYEKL. This CDR3 contains 16 residues. CDR3 DNA: TGCGCCAGCAGCCAAGTTGGGCAGACCACGACCTACGAGCAGTACTTC. Protein sequence: CASSQVGQTTTYEQYF.